This T cell receptor beta chain was identified during a study of beta chain features in type 1 diabetes. This clone was picked up a small number of times. Antigen unknown. CDR1 and CDR2 from the germline V gene are SGHTA and FQGNSA. The V end was cut by 0 bases, the J end by 8 bases, with 10 bases between. CDR3 length: 13 amino acids. CD45RO/CCR7/CD25/CD127/CD95/CD27 staining was used to isolate CD4+ naive, central memory, regulatory and stem cell-like memory cells by sorting. All sorted populations exceeded 95% purity. Regarding the study as a whole: Any HLA type influence on TCRB rearrangement was left unresolved here. There was a possibility that cDNA sequencing over-represented cells with high TCR expression. Shortening of TCRB CDR3s, moderate but significant, appeared in all four CD4+ subsets of Type 1 diabetes patients.

Expressed TCRB transcripts were sequenced after all isolated RNA was converted to cDNA. TCRdb's table, derived via immunoSEQ multiplex PCR, lists solely in-frame clones and lacks some. In the table there are hundreds of thousands of clones, roughly 13% of which are singletons. Material for sequencing was naive CD4+ T cells from blood. The gene calls are TRBV7-2 and TRBJ1-2; no definite D call. This TCR was sampled from a man aged 18 to 29 with type 1 diabetes. CDR3 nucleotide sequence: TGTGCCAGCAGCTTAGCGGATCTCGGGGGCTACACCTTC. Translating gives CASSLADLGGYTF.